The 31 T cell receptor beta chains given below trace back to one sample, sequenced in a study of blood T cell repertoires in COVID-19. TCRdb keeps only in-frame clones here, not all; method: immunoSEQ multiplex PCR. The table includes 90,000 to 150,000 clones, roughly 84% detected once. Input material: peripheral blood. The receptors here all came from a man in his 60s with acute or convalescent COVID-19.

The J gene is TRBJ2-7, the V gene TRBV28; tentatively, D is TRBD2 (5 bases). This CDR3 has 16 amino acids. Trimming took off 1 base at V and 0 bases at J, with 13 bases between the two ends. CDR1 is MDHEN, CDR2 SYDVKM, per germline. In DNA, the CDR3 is TGTGCCAGCAGTTTATACCTAGCCCGTAGCTCCTACGAGCAGTACTTC. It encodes CASSLYLARSSYEQYF.

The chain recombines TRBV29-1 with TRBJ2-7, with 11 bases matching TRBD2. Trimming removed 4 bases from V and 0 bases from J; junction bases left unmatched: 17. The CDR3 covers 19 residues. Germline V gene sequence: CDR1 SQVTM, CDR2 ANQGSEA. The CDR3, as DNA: TGCAGCGTTGTGGCAGGGGCGACTAGCGGGATCCCTAGCTCCTACGAGCAGTACTTC. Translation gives CSVVAGATSGIPSSYEQYF.

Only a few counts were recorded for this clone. The CDR3, as DNA: TGTGCCAGCAGTCTCCCGCCCGGAGCGGGAGCTGACAATGAGCAGTTCTTC. Protein: CASSLPPGAGADNEQFF. This rearrangement joins TRBV27 to TRBJ2-1, with 8 bases aligning to TRBD2. J was trimmed by 5 bases and V by 5 bases; bases with no gene match: 14. The CDR3 has 17 amino acids. The germline gives CDR1 MNHEY, CDR2 SMNVEV (reference sequence).

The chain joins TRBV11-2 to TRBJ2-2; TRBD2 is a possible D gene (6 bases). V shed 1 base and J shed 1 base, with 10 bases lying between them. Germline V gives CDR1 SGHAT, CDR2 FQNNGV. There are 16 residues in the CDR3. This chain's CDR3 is CASSLVFGGNTGELFF. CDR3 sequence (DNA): TGTGCCAGCAGCTTAGTATTCGGGGGGAACACCGGGGAGCTGTTTTTT.

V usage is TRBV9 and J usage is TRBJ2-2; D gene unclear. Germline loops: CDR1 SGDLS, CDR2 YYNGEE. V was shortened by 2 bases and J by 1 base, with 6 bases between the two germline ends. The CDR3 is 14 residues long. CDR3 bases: TGTGCCAGCAGCGTTTCAGGGAACACCGGGGAGCTGTTTTTT. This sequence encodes CASSVSGNTGELFF. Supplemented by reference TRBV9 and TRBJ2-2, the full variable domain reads DSGVTQTPKHLITATGQRVTLRCSPRSGDLSVYWYQQSLDQGLQFLIQYYNGEERAKGNILERFSAQQFPDLHSELNLSSLELGDSALYFCASSVSGNTGELFFGEGSRLTVL.

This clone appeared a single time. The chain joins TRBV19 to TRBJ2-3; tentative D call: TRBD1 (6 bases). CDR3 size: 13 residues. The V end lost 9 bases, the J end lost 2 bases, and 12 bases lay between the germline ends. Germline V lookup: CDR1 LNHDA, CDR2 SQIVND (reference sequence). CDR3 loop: CASTDRITDTQYF. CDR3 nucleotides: TGTGCCAGCACCGACAGGATCACAGATACGCAGTATTTT.

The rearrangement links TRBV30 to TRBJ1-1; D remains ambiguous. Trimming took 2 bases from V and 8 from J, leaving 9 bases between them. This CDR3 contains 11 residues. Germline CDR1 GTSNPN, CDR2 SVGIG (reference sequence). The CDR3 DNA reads TGTGCCTGGAGTATAGCAGCAGAAGCTTTCTTT. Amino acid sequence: CAWSIAAEAFF.

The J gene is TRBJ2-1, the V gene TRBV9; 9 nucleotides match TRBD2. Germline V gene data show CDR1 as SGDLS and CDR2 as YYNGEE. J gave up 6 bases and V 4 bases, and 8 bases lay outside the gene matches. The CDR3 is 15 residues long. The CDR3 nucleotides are TGTGCCAGCAGCACGACTAGCGGCCCCGCCAATGAGCAGTTCTTC. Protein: CASSTTSGPANEQFF.

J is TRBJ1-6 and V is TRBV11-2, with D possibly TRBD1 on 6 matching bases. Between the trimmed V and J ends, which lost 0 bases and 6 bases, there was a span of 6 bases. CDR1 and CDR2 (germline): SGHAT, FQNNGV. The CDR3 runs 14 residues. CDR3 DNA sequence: TGTGCCAGCAGCTTAGACAGGGGTAATTCACCCCTCCACTTT. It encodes CASSLDRGNSPLHF.

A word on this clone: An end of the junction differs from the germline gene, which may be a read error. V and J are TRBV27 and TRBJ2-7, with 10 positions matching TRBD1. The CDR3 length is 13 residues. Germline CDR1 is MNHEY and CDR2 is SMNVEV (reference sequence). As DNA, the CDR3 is TGTGCCAGCGGGACGACAGGGGGCCAACTCAGTAGCTTC. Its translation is CASGTTGGQLSSF.

The CDR3 bases are TGCGCCAGCAGCCAAGATACGGGACTAGCGATAACCGGGGAGCTGTTTTTT. Encoded protein: CASSQDTGLAITGELFF. The chain has TRBV4-3 and TRBJ2-2, with 10 bases matching TRBD2. In germline, CDR1 is LGHNA, CDR2 YSLEER. This CDR3 is built from 17 residues. The trim removed 0 bases at V and 5 bases at J, leaving 6 bases unmatched.

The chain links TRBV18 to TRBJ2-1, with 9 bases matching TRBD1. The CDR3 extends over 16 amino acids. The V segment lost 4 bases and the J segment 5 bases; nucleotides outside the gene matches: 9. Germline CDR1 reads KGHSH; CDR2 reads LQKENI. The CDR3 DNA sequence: TGTGCCAGCTCACTTAACCTACAGGGGGCCAACAATGAGCAGTTCTTC. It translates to CASSLNLQGANNEQFF.

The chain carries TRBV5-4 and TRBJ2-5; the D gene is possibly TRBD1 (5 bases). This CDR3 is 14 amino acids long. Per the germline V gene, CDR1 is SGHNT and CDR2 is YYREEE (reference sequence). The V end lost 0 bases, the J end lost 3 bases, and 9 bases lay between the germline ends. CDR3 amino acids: CASSLGGREETQYF. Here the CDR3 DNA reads TGTGCCAGCAGCTTGGGGGGCAGGGAAGAGACCCAGTACTTC.

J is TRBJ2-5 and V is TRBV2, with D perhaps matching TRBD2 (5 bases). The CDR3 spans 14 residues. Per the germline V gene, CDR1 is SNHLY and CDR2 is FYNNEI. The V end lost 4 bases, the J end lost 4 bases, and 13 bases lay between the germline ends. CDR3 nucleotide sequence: TGTGCCAGCAGTGCGGAGCTACTAGGAGAGACCCAGTACTTC. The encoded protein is CASSAELLGETQYF.

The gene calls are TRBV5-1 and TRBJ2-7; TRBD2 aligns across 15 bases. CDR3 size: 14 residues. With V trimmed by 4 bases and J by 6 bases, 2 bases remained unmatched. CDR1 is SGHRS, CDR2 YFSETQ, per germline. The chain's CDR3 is CASSQGLAGGEQYF. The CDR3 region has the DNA TGCGCCAGCAGCCAGGGACTAGCGGGAGGCGAGCAGTACTTC.

In DNA, the CDR3 is TGTGCCAGCAGAAGAACAGGGGCACCCAACACCGGGGAGCTGTTTTTT. Protein product: CASRRTGAPNTGELFF. The chain combines TRBV7-2 with TRBJ2-2; 7 bases are shared with TRBD1. From germline, CDR1 is SGHTA and CDR2 FQGNSA. After removal of 6 bases from V and 2 bases from J, the junction contained 9 bases not matched to a gene. This CDR3 contains 16 residues.

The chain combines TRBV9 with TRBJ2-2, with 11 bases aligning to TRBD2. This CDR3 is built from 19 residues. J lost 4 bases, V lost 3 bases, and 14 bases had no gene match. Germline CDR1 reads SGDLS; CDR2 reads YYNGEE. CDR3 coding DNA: TGTGCCAGCAGCGCGGGGCCGACTAGCGGGATGAGGGGCACCGGGGAGCTGTTTTTT. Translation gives CASSAGPTSGMRGTGELFF.

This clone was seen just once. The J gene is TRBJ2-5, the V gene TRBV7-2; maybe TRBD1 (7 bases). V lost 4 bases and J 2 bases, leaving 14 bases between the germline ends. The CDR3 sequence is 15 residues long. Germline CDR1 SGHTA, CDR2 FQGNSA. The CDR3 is CASSSQTGRQETQYF. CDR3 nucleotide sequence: TGTGCCAGCAGCTCCCAGACAGGGAGGCAAGAGACCCAGTACTTC.

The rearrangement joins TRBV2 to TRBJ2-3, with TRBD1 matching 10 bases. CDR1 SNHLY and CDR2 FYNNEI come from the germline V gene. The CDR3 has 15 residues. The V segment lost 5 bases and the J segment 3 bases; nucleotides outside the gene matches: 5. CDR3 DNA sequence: TGTGCCAGCAGTCGTGACAGGGGGCGGACAGATACGCAGTATTTT. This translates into CASSRDRGRTDTQYF.

The CDR3 loop reads CASSQGGRGGMKTQYF. CDR3 DNA: TGTGCCAGCAGCCAAGGCGGCCGGGGTGGAATGAAGACCCAGTACTTC. This rearrangement joins TRBV4-2 to TRBJ2-5; D is perhaps TRBD2 (5 bases). This CDR3 is built from 16 residues. Germline loops: CDR1 LGHNA, CDR2 YNFKEQ. Trimming removed 1 base at V and 6 bases at J, with 18 bases between.

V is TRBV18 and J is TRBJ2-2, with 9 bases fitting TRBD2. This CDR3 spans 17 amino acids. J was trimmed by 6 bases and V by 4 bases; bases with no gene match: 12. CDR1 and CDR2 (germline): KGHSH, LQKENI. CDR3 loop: CASSLPPGIAGAGELFF. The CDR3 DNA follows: TGTGCCAGCTCACTTCCCCCCGGAATAGCGGGAGCCGGGGAGCTGTTTTTT.

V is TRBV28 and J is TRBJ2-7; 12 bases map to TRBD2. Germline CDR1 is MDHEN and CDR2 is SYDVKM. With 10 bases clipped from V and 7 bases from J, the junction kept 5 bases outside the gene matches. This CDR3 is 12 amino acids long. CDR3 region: CAITGTSGEQYF. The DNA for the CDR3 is TGTGCCATTACCGGGACTAGCGGGGAGCAGTACTTC. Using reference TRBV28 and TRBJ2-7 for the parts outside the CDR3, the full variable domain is DVKVTQSSRYLVKRTGEKVFLECVQDMDHENMFWYRQDPGLGLRLIYFSYDVKMKEKGDIPEGYSVSREKKERFSLILESASTNQTSMYLCAITGTSGEQYFGPGTRLTVT.

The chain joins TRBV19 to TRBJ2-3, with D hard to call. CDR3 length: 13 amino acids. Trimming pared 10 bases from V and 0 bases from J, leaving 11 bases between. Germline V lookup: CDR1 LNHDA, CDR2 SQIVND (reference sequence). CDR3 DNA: TGTGCCACCGTTCCCCCTAGCACAGATACGCAGTATTTT. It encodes CATVPPSTDTQYF.

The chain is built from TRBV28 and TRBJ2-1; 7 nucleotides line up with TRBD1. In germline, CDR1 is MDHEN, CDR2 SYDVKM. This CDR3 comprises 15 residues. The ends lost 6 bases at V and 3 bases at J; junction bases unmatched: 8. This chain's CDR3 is CASSSPGQDYNEQFF. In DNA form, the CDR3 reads TGTGCCAGCAGCTCCCCCGGACAGGACTACAATGAGCAGTTCTTC.

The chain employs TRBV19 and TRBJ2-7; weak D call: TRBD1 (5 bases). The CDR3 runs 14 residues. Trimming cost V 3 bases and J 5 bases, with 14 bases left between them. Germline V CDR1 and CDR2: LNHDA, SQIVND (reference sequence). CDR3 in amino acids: CASSINGAADEQYF. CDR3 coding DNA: TGTGCCAGTAGTATCAATGGGGCCGCTGACGAGCAGTACTTC.

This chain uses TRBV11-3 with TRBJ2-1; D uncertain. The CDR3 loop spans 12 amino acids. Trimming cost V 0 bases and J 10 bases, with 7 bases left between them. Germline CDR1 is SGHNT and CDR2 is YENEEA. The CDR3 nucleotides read TGTGCCAGCAGCTTAGATGGAGAGGAGCAGTTCTTC. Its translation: CASSLDGEEQFF.

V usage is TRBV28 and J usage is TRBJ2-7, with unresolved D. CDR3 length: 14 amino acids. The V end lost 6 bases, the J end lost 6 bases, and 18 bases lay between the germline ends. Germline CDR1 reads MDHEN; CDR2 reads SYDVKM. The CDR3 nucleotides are TGTGCCAGCAGGTCCCGGGTGGGTCAAGGCGAGCAGTACTTC. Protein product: CASRSRVGQGEQYF. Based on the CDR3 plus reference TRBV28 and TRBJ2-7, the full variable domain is DVKVTQSSRYLVKRTGEKVFLECVQDMDHENMFWYRQDPGLGLRLIYFSYDVKMKEKGDIPEGYSVSREKKERFSLILESASTNQTSMYLCASRSRVGQGEQYFGPGTRLTVT.

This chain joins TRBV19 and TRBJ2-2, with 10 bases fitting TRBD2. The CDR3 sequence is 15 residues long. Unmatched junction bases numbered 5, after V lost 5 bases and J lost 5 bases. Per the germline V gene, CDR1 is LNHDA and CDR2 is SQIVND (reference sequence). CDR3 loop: CASSPSGRSTGELFF. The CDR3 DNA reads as TGTGCCAGTAGTCCTAGCGGGAGAAGTACCGGGGAGCTGTTTTTT. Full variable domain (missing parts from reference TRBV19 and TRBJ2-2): DGGITQSPKYLFRKEGQNVTLSCEQNLNHDAMYWYRQDPGQGLRLIYYSQIVNDFQKGDIAEGYSVSREKKESFPLTVTSAQKNPTAFYLCASSPSGRSTGELFFGEGSRLTVL.

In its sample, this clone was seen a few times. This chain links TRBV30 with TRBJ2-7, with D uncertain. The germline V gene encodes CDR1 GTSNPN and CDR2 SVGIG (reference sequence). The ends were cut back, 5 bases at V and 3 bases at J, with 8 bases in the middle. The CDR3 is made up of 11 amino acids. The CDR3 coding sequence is TGTGCCTGGGGGTATTTCTACGAGCAGTACTTC. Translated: CAWGYFYEQYF. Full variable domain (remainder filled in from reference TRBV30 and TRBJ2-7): SQTIHQWPATLVQPVGSPLSLECTVEGTSNPNLYWYRQAAGRGLQLLFYSVGIGQISSEVPQNLSASRPQDRQFILSSKKLLLSDSGFYLCAWGYFYEQYFGPGTRLTVT.

DNA for the CDR3: TGTGCCAGCAGCCCTCACCCAGGAGAGACCCAGTACTTC. Protein sequence: CASSPHPGETQYF. This chain uses TRBV7-2 with TRBJ2-5; no firm D call. Trimming shortened V by 5 bases and J by 4 bases, and 11 bases separated the two germline ends. This CDR3 is built from 13 residues. The germline V gene has CDR1 SGHTA and CDR2 FQGNSA.

CDR3 DNA: TGTGCCAGCGGGAGGGGCGCCTCCTACGAGCAGTACTTC. This gives the protein CASGRGASYEQYF. The J gene is TRBJ2-7, the V gene TRBV27; 7 positions agree with TRBD2. The V and J ends lost 8 bases and 0 bases, in that order; junction bases with no gene match: 4. The CDR3 is 13 residues long. Germline CDR1 reads MNHEY; CDR2 reads SMNVEV (reference sequence).